This T cell receptor beta chain derives from a study of T cells in Graves' hyperthyroidism and ophthalmopathy. It was RNA transcripts that yielded the amplified TCR beta CDR3 regions. HTBI primers drove first-round RT-PCR of the TCR CDR3. TCRdb processed the multiplex PCR reads anew with MiXCR; each CDR3 protein has one entry. The repertoire consists of 300,000 to 450,000 distinct CDR3 sequences, with about 14% occurring once and the leading ten covering about 20%. In this sample, this clonotype turned up many times. Cells are PBMCs isolated from about 10 ml of fresh blood. This CDR3 has 14 residues. Trimming cost V 7 bases and J 3 bases; bases outside gene matches: 6. CDR1 is LNHNV and CDR2 is YYDKDF in the germline V gene (reference sequence).

Source material: blood. The receptor comes from a woman aged 25-40 years with Graves' ophthalmopathy. The chain joins TRBV15 to TRBJ1-1, with 9 bases fitting TRBD1. The CDR3 protein is CATTQDRGYTEAFF. In DNA form, the CDR3 reads TGTGCCACCACACAGGACAGGGGATACACTGAAGCTTTCTTT.